This T cell receptor (beta chain) is drawn from a study of OX40 agonist ivuxolimab in advanced cancers. This table comes from immunoSEQ multiplex PCR, and its TCRdb copy is limited to in-frame clones, with some not included. Seen here are about 76,000 clones, 85% to 90% observed once, and the top ten hold 10% to 15%. The CDR3 runs to 10 residues. Germline V gene data show CDR1 as MNHEY and CDR2 as SMNVEV (reference sequence). Trimming cost V 8 bases and J 5 bases, with 4 bases left between them. The chain employs TRBV27 and TRBJ2-1; the D is unclear. The receptor's source is an adult with an advanced solid tumor such as melanoma, head and neck, liver or kidney cancer. Specimen: CD4+ or CD8+ T cells sorted from blood, collected in a trial of the OX40 agonist ivuxolimab. The CDR3 DNA reads TGTGCCAGCCCTAACAATGAGCAGTTCTTC. Protein product: CASPNNEQFF.